The rows below give T cell receptor beta chains drawn from one sample of a study of T cells in Graves' hyperthyroidism and ophthalmopathy. In TCRdb, the multiplex PCR reads were re-called with MiXCR into one record per CDR3 protein. The top ten clones hold around 15% of a sample with about 350,000 distinct CDR3 sequences, around 18% of them seen once. The material sequenced was blood. The receptors come from a woman between 40 and 50 years old with Graves' ophthalmopathy. Each CDR3 is given with its conserved first and last residue. A D gene is named only where the DNA matches it firmly. Rows give clone size only sometimes, using once, few, many, or a class for an expanded clone.

v_call,j_call,clone_size,d_call,cdr3_aa,cdr3_nt
TRBV7-2,TRBJ1-1,many,NA,CASSPLGLVTEAFF,TGTGCCAGCAGCCCACTAGGGTTGGTGACTGAAGCTTTCTTT
TRBV7-2,TRBJ1-5,many,TRBD1,CASSTGASNQPQHF,TGTGCCAGCTCTACAGGGGCCAGCAATCAGCCCCAGCATTTT
TRBV6-2/TRBV6-3,TRBJ2-2,many,NA,CASSSRAAGELFF,TGTGCCAGCAGTTCGCGGGCGGCCGGGGAGCTGTTTTTT
TRBV28,TRBJ1-1,many,NA,CAAGHAYTEAFF,TGTGCCGCTGGCCACGCGTACACTGAAGCTTTCTTT
TRBV27,TRBJ2-7,many,TRBD2,CASSQGLAATYEQYF,TGTGCCAGCAGCCAGGGACTAGCGGCAACCTACGAGCAGTACTTC
TRBV5-1,TRBJ1-4,many,TRBD1,CASSLSGTDNEKLFF,TGCGCCAGCAGCCTGTCCGGGACAGATAATGAAAAACTGTTTTTT
TRBV28,TRBJ2-7,NA,NA,CASSFNRGGEQYF,TGTGCCAGCAGTTTTAATAGGGGAGGCGAGCAGTACTTC
TRBV19,TRBJ2-7,many,NA,CASSIGVGDTYEQYF,TGTGCCAGTAGTATAGGGGTAGGCGACACCTACGAGCAGTACTTC
TRBV20-1,TRBJ1-1,many,NA,CSARVRMNTEAFF,TGCAGTGCTAGGGTCAGGATGAACACTGAAGCTTTCTTT
TRBV11-3,TRBJ1-5,few,NA,CASSLDGYKPQHF,TGTGCCAGCAGCTTAGACGGTTATAAGCCCCAGCATTTT
TRBV20-1,TRBJ2-5,many,NA,CSANRVVETQYF,TGCAGTGCTAACAGGGTAGTAGAGACCCAGTACTTC
TRBV20-1,TRBJ1-2,many,NA,CSVKGQGGGGYTF,TGCAGTGTAAAGGGGCAGGGCGGGGGAGGCTACACCTTC
TRBV28,TRBJ1-5,many,NA,CASSSQDGPQHF,TGTGCCAGCAGCTCCCAGGATGGGCCCCAGCATTTT
TRBV5-1,TRBJ2-2,many,NA,CASSPETPGSLGTGELFF,TGCGCCAGCAGCCCTGAGACCCCCGGGTCCTTGGGCACCGGGGAGCTGTTTTTT
TRBV5-1,TRBJ2-7,many,TRBD2,CASSSGTSGSVAQYF,TGCGCCAGCAGCAGCGGGACTAGCGGGAGTGTCGCGCAGTACTTC
TRBV27,TRBJ1-2,once,TRBD1,CASSKPGGTYYGYTF,TGTGCCAGCAGTAAGCCAGGGGGGACTTACTATGGCTACACCTTC
TRBV15,TRBJ1-1,many,NA,CATSFRQTRNTEAFF,TGTGCCACCAGCTTCCGACAAACGCGTAACACTGAAGCTTTCTTT
TRBV28,TRBJ2-5,many,TRBD2,CASNHPTSGRIIVEETQYF,TGTGCCAGCAACCACCCCACTAGCGGGAGGATTATCGTGGAGGAGACCCAGTACTTC
TRBV6-1,TRBJ2-7,many,NA,CASSPVGHIRYEQYF,TGTGCCAGCAGTCCAGTCGGCCACATCCGCTACGAGCAGTACTTC
TRBV24-1,TRBJ2-5,many,NA,CATSDVMGEQTQYF,TGTGCCACCAGTGATGTCATGGGGGAACAGACCCAGTACTTC
TRBV4-1,TRBJ2-7,many,NA,CASSQGSGQRYEQYF,TGCGCCAGCAGCCAGGGCTCGGGACAACGCTACGAGCAGTACTTC
TRBV12-3/TRBV12-4,TRBJ1-5,NA,TRBD1,CASRMDRAQPQHF,TGTGCCAGCAGGATGGACAGGGCCCAGCCCCAGCATTTT
TRBV4-1,TRBJ1-1,NA,TRBD1,CASSPGSGGRTEAFF,TGCGCCAGCAGCCCGGGTTCAGGGGGAAGGACTGAAGCTTTCTTT
TRBV15,TRBJ2-7,many,TRBD2,CATSRDRLAAYEQYF,TGTGCCACCAGCAGAGATAGACTAGCGGCCTACGAGCAGTACTTC
TRBV6-1,TRBJ2-7,many,TRBD1,CASSEGTGGTYEQYF,TGTGCCAGCAGTGAAGGGACAGGGGGCACCTACGAGCAGTACTTC
TRBV19,TRBJ1-1,many,NA,CASSWASGEANTEAFF,TGTGCCAGTAGCTGGGCGTCAGGAGAGGCGAACACTGAAGCTTTCTTT
TRBV11-2,TRBJ2-7,many,TRBD1,CASSLGTGASYEQYF,TGTGCCAGCAGCTTGGGGACAGGGGCTTCCTACGAGCAGTACTTC
TRBV10-3,TRBJ1-1,many,TRBD1,CATRQGLNTEAFF,TGTGCCACCCGACAGGGCCTGAACACTGAAGCTTTCTTT
TRBV30,TRBJ1-2,many,NA,CAWMQVGIDYGYTF,TGTGCCTGGATGCAGGTCGGGATAGACTATGGCTACACCTTC
TRBV30,TRBJ1-3,many,NA,CASGTVNRGNTIYF,TGTGCCTCCGGTACGGTGAACCGCGGAAACACCATATATTTT
TRBV12-3/TRBV12-4,TRBJ2-7,few,NA,CASSFHGGYEQYF,TGTGCCAGCAGTTTCCACGGGGGCTACGAGCAGTACTTC
TRBV20-1,TRBJ2-7,many,NA,CSARGLTAYEQYF,TGCAGTGCTAGGGGCTTGACAGCTTACGAGCAGTACTTC
TRBV6-2/TRBV6-3,TRBJ2-7,many,NA,CASSRTGIQGQYF,TGTGCCAGCAGCCGAACAGGGATACAAGGGCAGTACTTC
TRBV9,TRBJ2-7,many,NA,CASSVAGVGYEQYF,TGTGCCAGCAGCGTAGCGGGAGTGGGCTACGAGCAGTACTTC
TRBV7-2,TRBJ2-5,NA,NA,CASSLYGPVWDETQYF,TGTGCCAGCAGCTTATACGGCCCGGTTTGGGACGAGACCCAGTACTTC
TRBV6-2/TRBV6-3,TRBJ1-2,many,NA,CASSRTARWGYTF,TGTGCCAGCAGTCGGACAGCCCGCTGGGGCTACACCTTC
TRBV6-2/TRBV6-3,TRBJ1-5,NA,NA,CASSLPPTEGGQPQHF,TGTGCCAGCAGTTTACCGCCGACGGAGGGGGGTCAGCCCCAGCATTTT
TRBV19,TRBJ1-1,NA,NA,CASSYTGLNSEAFF,TGTGCCAGTAGTTACACAGGGCTGAACTCTGAAGCTTTCTTT
TRBV2,TRBJ2-5,many,TRBD1,CASSMTGGAETQYF,TGTGCCAGCAGCATGACAGGGGGCGCTGAGACCCAGTACTTC
TRBV6-1,TRBJ1-5,many,NA,CASKFPGAEGNQPQHF,TGTGCCAGCAAATTCCCAGGGGCGGAGGGCAATCAGCCCCAGCATTTT
TRBV27,TRBJ2-7,many,NA,CASTNVLGEQYF,TGTGCCAGCACAAACGTACTCGGCGAGCAGTACTTC
TRBV6-2/TRBV6-3,TRBJ2-7,NA,NA,CASSPIVRTSYEQYF,TGTGCCAGCAGTCCCATTGTCCGGACCTCCTACGAGCAGTACTTC
TRBV7-2,TRBJ2-2,once,NA,CASSPWGGDTGELFF,TGTGCCAGCAGCCCCTGGGGCGGTGACACCGGGGAGCTGTTTTTT
TRBV5-1,TRBJ2-7,many,TRBD1,CASSSQGILNYEQYF,TGCGCCAGCAGCTCACAGGGGATATTGAACTACGAGCAGTACTTC
TRBV28,TRBJ2-5,few,NA,CASSSRQGGGETQYF,TGTGCCAGCAGTTCTCGACAGGGTGGGGGGGAGACCCAGTACTTC
TRBV24-1,TRBJ2-5,few,NA,CATSDLRLGNQETQYF,TGTGCCACCAGTGATTTGCGGTTAGGGAACCAAGAGACCCAGTACTTC
TRBV19,TRBJ2-1,many,TRBD2,CASSIRRVAGGHEQFF,TGTGCCAGTAGTATACGTAGGGTAGCGGGAGGGCATGAGCAGTTCTTC
TRBV10-3,TRBJ2-7,many,TRBD2,CAISESRTSDNEQYF,TGTGCCATCAGTGAGTCCAGGACTAGCGATAACGAGCAGTACTTC
TRBV6-5,TRBJ2-4,many,TRBD2,CASSPRLAGAKNIQYF,TGTGCCAGCAGTCCACGACTAGCGGGAGCCAAAAACATTCAGTACTTC
TRBV14,TRBJ2-7,many,NA,CASSQDLARHWEQYF,TGTGCCAGCAGCCAAGATCTTGCCCGACATTGGGAGCAGTACTTC
TRBV27,TRBJ1-2,NA,NA,CASSSSETVNYGYIF,TGTGCCAGCAGTTCTTCTGAGACTGTTAACTATGGCTACATCTTC
TRBV28,TRBJ1-2,many,NA,CASSLVSYGYTF,TGTGCCAGCAGTTTGGTTTCCTATGGCTACACCTTC
TRBV28,TRBJ2-5,many,NA,CASSFGTMETQYF,TGTGCCAGCAGTTTTGGAACCATGGAGACCCAGTACTTC
TRBV27,TRBJ2-7,many,TRBD2,CASSSELAGVPYEQYF,TGTGCCAGCAGTTCAGAACTAGCGGGAGTCCCCTACGAGCAGTACTTC
TRBV25-1,TRBJ2-7,many,NA,CASSESGASPYEQYF,TGTGCCAGCAGTGAATCGGGGGCCTCACCTTACGAGCAGTACTTC
TRBV7-2,TRBJ1-1,NA,NA,CASSGKLGTEAFF,TGTGCCAGCAGCGGGAAACTGGGCACTGAAGCTTTCTTT
TRBV6-1,TRBJ2-5,few,NA,CASSKLQERETQYF,TGTGCCAGCAGTAAATTACAGGAGAGAGAGACCCAGTACTTC
TRBV30,TRBJ1-1,many,NA,CAWQLDRNTEAFF,TGTGCCTGGCAACTAGACAGAAACACTGAAGCTTTCTTT
TRBV20-1,TRBJ2-5,many,NA,CSARRLDTSQETQYF,TGCAGTGCTCGTAGACTAGACACATCACAAGAGACCCAGTACTTC